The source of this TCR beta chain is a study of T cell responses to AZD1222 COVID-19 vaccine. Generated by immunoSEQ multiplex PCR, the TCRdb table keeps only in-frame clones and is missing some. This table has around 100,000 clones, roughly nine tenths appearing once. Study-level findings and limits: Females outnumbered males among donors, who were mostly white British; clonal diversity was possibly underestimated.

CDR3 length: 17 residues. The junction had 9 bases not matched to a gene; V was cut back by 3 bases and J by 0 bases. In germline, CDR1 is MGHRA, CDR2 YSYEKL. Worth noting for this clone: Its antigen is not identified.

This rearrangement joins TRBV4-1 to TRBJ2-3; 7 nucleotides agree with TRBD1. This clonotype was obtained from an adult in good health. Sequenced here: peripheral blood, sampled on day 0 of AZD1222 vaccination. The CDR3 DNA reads TGCGCCAGCAGCCATGCTTGGGACAGCCCTAGCACAGATACGCAGTATTTT. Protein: CASSHAWDSPSTDTQYF.